One T cell receptor beta chain is described in this entry. As yet, its antigen is unknown. It was from PBMCs that CD4+ and CD8+ T cells were sorted. The sample comes from a study of CD8+ T cells in alopecia areata. In each case, RNA was isolated and then reverse transcribed into cDNA as the sequencing template. TCRdb's table, derived via immunoSEQ multiplex PCR, lists solely in-frame clones and lacks some. The sample yields roughly 120,000 clones, around 64% seen once. Overall study results and limits: Scalp sequencing also captures normal skin's resident alphabeta T cells. Lesional scalp, notably in alopecia totalis/universalis, had clonality above that of normal scalp. Clarity of TCR sharing across patients fell short of that in mice, possibly HLA-related.

Per germline, CDR1 MNHEY and CDR2 SMNVEV (reference sequence). V lost 4 bases to trimming and J lost 0 bases, with 14 bases between them. This CDR3 has 16 residues. This TCR derives from a human donor in good health. The sequenced material came from CD4+ T cells sorted from blood. The gene calls are TRBV27 and TRBJ2-3; no firm D call. CDR3 sequence (DNA): TGTGCCAGCAGTTCACACGCAGGTACTAGCACAGATACGCAGTATTTT. Translated: CASSSHAGTSTDTQYF.